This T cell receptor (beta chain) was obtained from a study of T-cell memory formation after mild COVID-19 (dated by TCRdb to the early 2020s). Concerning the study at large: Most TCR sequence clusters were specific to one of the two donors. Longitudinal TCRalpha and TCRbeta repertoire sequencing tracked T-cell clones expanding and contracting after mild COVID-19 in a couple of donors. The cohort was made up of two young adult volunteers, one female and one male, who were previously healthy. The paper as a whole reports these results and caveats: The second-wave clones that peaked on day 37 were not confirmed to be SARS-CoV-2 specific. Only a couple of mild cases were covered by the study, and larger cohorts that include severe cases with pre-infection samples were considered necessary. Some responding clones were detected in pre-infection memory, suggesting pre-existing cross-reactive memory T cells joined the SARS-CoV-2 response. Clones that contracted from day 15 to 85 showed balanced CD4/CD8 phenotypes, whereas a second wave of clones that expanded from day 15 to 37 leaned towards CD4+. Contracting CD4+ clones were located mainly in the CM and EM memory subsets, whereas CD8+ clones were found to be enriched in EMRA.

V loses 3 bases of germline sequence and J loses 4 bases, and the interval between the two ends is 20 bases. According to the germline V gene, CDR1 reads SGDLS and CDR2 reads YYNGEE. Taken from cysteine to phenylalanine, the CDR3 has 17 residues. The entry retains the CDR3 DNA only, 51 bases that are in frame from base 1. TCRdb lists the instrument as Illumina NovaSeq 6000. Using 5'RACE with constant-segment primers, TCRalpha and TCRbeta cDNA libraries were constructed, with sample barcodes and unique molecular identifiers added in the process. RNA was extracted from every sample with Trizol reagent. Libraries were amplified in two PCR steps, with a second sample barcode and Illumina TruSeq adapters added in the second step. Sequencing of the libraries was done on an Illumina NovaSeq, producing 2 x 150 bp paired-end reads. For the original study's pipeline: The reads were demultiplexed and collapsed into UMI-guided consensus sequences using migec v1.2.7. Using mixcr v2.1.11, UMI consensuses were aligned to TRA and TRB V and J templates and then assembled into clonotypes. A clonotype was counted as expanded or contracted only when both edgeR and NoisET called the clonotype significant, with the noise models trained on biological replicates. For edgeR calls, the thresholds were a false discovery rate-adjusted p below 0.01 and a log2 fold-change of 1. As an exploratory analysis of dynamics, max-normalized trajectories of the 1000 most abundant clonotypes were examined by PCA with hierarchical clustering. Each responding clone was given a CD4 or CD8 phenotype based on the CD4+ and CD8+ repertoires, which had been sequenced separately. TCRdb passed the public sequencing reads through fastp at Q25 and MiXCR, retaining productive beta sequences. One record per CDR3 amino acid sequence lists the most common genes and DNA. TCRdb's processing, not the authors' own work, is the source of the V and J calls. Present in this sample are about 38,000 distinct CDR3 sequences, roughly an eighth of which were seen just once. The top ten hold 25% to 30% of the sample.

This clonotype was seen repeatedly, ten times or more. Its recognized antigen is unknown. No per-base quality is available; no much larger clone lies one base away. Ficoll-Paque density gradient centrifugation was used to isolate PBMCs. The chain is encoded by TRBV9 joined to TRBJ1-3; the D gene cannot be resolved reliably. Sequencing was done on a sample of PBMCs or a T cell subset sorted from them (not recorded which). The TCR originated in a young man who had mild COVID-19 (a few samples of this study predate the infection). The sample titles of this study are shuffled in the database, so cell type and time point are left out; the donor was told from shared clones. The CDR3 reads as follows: CASSASPSGLPGNTIYF. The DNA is TGTGCCAGCAGCGCGTCACCCTCGGGCCTCCCAGGAAACACCATATATTTT.